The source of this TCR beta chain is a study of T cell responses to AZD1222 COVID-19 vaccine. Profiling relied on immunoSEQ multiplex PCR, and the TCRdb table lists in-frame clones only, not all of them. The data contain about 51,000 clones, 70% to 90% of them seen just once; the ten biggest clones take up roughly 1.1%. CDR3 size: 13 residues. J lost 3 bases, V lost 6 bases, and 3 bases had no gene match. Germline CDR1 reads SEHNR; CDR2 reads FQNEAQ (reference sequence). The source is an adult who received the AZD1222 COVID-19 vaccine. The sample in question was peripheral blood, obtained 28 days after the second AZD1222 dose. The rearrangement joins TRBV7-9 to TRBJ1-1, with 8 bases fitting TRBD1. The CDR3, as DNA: TGTGCCAGCAGAGGACAGGGTTACACTGAAGCTTTCTTT. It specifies CASRGQGYTEAFF.